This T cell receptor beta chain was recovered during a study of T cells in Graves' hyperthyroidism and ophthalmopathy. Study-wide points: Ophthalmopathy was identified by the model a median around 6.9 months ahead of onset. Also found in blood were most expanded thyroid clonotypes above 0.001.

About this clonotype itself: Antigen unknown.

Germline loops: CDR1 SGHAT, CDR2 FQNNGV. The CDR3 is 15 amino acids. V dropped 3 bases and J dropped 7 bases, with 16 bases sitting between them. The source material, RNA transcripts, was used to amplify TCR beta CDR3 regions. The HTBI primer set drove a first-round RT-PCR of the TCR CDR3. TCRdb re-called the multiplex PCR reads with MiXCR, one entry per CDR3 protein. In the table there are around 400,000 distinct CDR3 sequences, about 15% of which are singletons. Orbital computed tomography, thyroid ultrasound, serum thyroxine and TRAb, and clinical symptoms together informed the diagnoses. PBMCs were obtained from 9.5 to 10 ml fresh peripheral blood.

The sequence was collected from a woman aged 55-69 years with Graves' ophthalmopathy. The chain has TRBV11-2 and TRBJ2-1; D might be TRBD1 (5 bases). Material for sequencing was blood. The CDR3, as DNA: TGTGCCAGCAGCTTGGAAAAGGCAGGGTGGAATGAGCAGTTCTTC. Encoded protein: CASSLEKAGWNEQFF.